The rows below give T cell receptor beta chains drawn from one sample of a study of blood T cell repertoires in COVID-19. Here immunoSEQ multiplex PCR was the method, and the copy in TCRdb shows in-frame clones only, minus some. In the table there are roughly 390,000 clones, over 75% of which are singletons. What was sequenced was peripheral blood. These receptors came from a young woman with COVID-19, enrolled during active disease. Both conserved end residues are part of each CDR3. The D gene is left open where the match is weak. The listing skips clone size in some rows; elsewhere it reads once, few, many or a size class.

j_call | v_call | clone_size | d_call | cdr3_length | cdr3_aa | cdr3_nt
TRBJ2-7 | TRBV28 | - | - | 12 | CASSSYSYEQYF | TGTGCCAGCAGTTCCTACAGCTACGAGCAGTACTTC
TRBJ2-2 | TRBV7-2 | - | TRBD2 | 16 | CASSLGGASGTGELFF | TGTGCCAGCAGCTTAGGGGGGGCTAGCGGGACCGGGGAGCTGTTTTTT
TRBJ2-2 | TRBV24-1 | - | - | 16 | CATSDLFGGDTGELFF | TGTGCCACCAGTGATTTGTTCGGAGGGGACACCGGGGAGCTGTTTTTT
TRBJ2-3 | TRBV3-1/TRBV3-2 | - | - | 14 | CASSQALSTDTQYF | TGTGCCAGCAGCCAAGCCCTCTCCACAGATACGCAGTATTTT
TRBJ1-1 | TRBV15 | - | - | 14 | CATSRDQGLGGAFF | TGTGCCACCAGCAGAGATCAGGGGCTTGGCGGAGCTTTCTTT
TRBJ1-2 | TRBV27 | - | - | 13 | CASSLSRGYGYTF | TGTGCCAGCAGTTTATCGCGGGGCTATGGCTACACCTTC
TRBJ1-2 | TRBV3-1/TRBV3-2 | - | - | 14 | CASSQENSKDGYTF | TGTGCCAGCAGCCAAGAAAACAGTAAGGATGGCTACACCTTC
TRBJ2-4 | TRBV30 | few | TRBD2 | 14 | CAWSTSGIQNIQYF | TGTGCCTGGAGTACTAGCGGGATCCAAAACATTCAGTACTTC
TRBJ1-6 | TRBV12-3/TRBV12-4 | - | - | 13 | CASSVRAYSPLHF | TGTGCCAGCAGCGTCAGGGCTTATTCACCCCTCCACTTT
TRBJ1-1 | TRBV7-9 | - | - | 15 | CASSLGSTGDTEAFF | TGTGCCAGCAGCTTAGGGTCGACCGGGGACACTGAAGCTTTCTTT
TRBJ2-7 | TRBV19 | once | - | 14 | CASTVALTSYEQYF | TGTGCCAGTACCGTGGCCCTGACTTCCTACGAGCAGTACTTC
TRBJ2-1 | TRBV24-1 | - | TRBD2 | 14 | CATSEWTSGNEQFF | TGTGCCACCAGTGAATGGACTAGCGGCAATGAGCAGTTCTTC